Reported below is one TCR beta chain. In the authors' workflow: By means of reference gene primer amplification, nucleated cell counts were estimated. TCRdb's table, derived via immunoSEQ multiplex PCR, lists solely in-frame clones and lacks some. V, J and clone size derive from that table, while D and trimming were established from the DNA sequence. This sample has about 75,000 clones, with roughly 90% found just once. CDR1 is MGHRA, CDR2 YSYEKL, per germline. The CDR3 sequence is 17 residues long. V was clipped by 3 bases and J by 9 bases; unmatched bases: 18. This sample is part of a study of blood T cell repertoires in COVID-19. About the study: The United States, Italy and Spain provided the acute and convalescent COVID-19 samples. PBMCs, B-cell-depleted T cells, or T cells were the source of the cDNA or gDNA that made up the material.

This receptor was obtained from a human donor in a cohort sampled during active COVID-19. This rearrangement joins TRBV4-1 to TRBJ2-5; 8 bases are a match to TRBD2. Sample: peripheral blood. The CDR3 coding sequence is TGCGCCAGCAGCCATGCCTGGGGCCTAGCGGGTCCCGGGGCCCAGTACTTC. Protein: CASSHAWGLAGPGAQYF.